The clone carrying this T cell receptor (beta chain) was observed a handful of times. This specimen belongs to a study of identical twins. From the 5' RACE reads, TCRdb called clonotypes with MiXCR, one entry per CDR3 protein. Among roughly 1,500,000 distinct CDR3 sequences listed, under 35% were seen once. The TCR was taken from a newborn girl in good health. The sample was cord blood.

The CDR3 coding sequence is TGTGCCAGCAGTTACGTACAGGGACGGGGTGAAAAACTGTTTTTT. The encoded protein is CASSYVQGRGEKLFF. This chain joins TRBV6-6 and TRBJ1-4; D possibly corresponds to TRBD1 (6 bases). This CDR3 is built from 15 residues. Trimming cost V 2 bases and J 7 bases, with 14 bases left between them. Germline V lookup: CDR1 MNHNY, CDR2 SVGAGI (reference sequence).